Described below is a single T cell receptor beta chain sequence and its context. The antigen is not known. TCRdb's table, derived via immunoSEQ multiplex PCR, lists solely in-frame clones and lacks some. The table includes approximately 120,000 clones, around 90% detected once. The sample comes from a study of T cell responses to AZD1222 COVID-19 vaccine. Study overall: Second-dose recipients at about 4 or about 12 weeks were treated as one pooled group.

Whole-study findings and limits: Females outnumbered males among donors, who were mostly white British; clonal diversity was possibly underestimated.

The CDR3 is 13 residues long. Per the germline V gene, CDR1 is LNHDA and CDR2 is SQIVND (reference sequence). Trimming left V 3 bases short and J 3 bases short, with 8 bases between. The rearrangement links TRBV19 to TRBJ1-1; tentatively, D is TRBD1 (5 bases). The TCR was taken from an adult in good health. The sample in question was peripheral blood, obtained on day 0 of AZD1222 vaccination. The CDR3 reads CASSIKGDTEAFF. The CDR3 DNA reads as TGTGCCAGTAGTATCAAAGGGGACACTGAAGCTTTCTTT.